Listed here is a single T cell receptor beta chain. These data are taken from a study of blood T cell repertoires in COVID-19. Study at large: Acute and convalescent COVID-19 samples came from the United States, Italy and Spain. Sources were T cells, B-cell-depleted T cells, or PBMCs; the material itself was cDNA or gDNA.

Germline lookup yields CDR1 LNHNV and CDR2 YYDKDF (reference sequence). The CDR3 covers 15 residues. The V segment lost 5 bases and the J segment 8 bases; nucleotides outside the gene matches: 9. Authors' processing steps: How many nucleated cells were present was estimated from reference gene primer amplification. Assay: immunoSEQ multiplex PCR; the TCRdb copy retains only in-frame clones and omits some. V, J and clone size reflect that table, while D and trimming were determined from the DNA. The sample carries about 170,000 clones, roughly four fifths recorded once. The receptor was isolated from a man aged 65 to 79 with active or convalescent COVID-19. Sequenced material: peripheral blood. V usage is TRBV15 and J usage is TRBJ1-4; 9 positions agree with TRBD1. The CDR3 nucleotides are TGTGCCACCAGCGGCACAGGGGGCGCGGAGGAAAAACTGTTTTTT. This translates into CATSGTGGAEEKLFF.